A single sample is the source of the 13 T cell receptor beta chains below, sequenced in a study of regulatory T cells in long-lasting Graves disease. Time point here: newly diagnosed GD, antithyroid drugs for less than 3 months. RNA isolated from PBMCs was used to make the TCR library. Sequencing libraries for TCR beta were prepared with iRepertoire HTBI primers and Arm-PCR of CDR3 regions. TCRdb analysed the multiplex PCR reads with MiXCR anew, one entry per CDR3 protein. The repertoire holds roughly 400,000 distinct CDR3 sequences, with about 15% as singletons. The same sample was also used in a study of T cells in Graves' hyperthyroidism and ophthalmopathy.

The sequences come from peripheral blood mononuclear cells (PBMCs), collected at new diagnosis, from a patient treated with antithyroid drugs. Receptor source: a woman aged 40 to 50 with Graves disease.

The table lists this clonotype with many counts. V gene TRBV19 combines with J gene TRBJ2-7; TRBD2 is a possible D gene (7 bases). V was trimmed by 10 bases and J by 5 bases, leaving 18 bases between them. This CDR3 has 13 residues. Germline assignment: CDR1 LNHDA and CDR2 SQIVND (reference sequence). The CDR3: CATLGGGDHEQYF. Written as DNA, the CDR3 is TGTGCCACTTTGGGAGGGGGAGATCACGAGCAGTACTTC. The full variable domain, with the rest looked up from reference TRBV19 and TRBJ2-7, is DGGITQSPKYLFRKEGQNVTLSCEQNLNHDAMYWYRQDPGQGLRLIYYSQIVNDFQKGDIAEGYSVSREKKESFPLTVTSAQKNPTAFYLCATLGGGDHEQYFGPGTRLTVT.

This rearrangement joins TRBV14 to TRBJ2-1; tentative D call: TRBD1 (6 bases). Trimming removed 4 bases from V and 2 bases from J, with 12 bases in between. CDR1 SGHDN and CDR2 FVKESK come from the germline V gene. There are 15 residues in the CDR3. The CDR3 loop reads CASSPTGTTYNEQFF. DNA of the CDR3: TGTGCCAGCAGCCCCACAGGGACAACCTACAATGAGCAGTTCTTC.

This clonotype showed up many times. CDR3 residues: CASSVRVASNTGELFF. CDR3 bases: TGTGCCAGCAGCGTAAGGGTCGCCTCGAACACCGGGGAGCTGTTTTTT. The V call is TRBV9, the J call TRBJ2-2; no reliable D call. The length of the CDR3 is 16 residues. Germline values: CDR1 SGDLS, CDR2 YYNGEE. With 1 base removed from V and 0 bases from J, the gap between germline ends came to 10 bases.

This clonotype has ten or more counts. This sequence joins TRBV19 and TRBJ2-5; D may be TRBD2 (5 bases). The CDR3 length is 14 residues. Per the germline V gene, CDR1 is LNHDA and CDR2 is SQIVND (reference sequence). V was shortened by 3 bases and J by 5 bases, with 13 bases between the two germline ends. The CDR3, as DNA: TGTGCCAGTAGTATCGGGAACGCAGCTGAGACCCAGTACTTC. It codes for CASSIGNAAETQYF.

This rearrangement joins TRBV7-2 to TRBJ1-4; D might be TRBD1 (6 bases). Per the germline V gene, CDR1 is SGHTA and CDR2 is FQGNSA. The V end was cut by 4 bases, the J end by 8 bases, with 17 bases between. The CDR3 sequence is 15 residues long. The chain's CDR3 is CASSSQGVVGEKLFF. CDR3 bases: TGTGCCAGCAGCTCACAGGGAGTAGTAGGGGAAAAACTGTTTTTT.

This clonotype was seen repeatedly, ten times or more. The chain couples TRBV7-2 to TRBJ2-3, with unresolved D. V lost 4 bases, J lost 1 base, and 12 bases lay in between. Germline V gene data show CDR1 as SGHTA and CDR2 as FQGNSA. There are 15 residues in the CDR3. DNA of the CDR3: TGTGCCAGCAGCTGGCGTTCTCTGGGCACAGATACGCAGTATTTT. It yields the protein CASSWRSLGTDTQYF.

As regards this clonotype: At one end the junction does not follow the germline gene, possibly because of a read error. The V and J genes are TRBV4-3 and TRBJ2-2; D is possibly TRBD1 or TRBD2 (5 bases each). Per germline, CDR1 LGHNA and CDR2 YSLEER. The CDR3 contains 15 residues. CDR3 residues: CAGSQDRDHTGELFF. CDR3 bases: TGCGCCGGCAGCCAAGATAGGGACCACACCGGGGAGCTGTTTTTT.

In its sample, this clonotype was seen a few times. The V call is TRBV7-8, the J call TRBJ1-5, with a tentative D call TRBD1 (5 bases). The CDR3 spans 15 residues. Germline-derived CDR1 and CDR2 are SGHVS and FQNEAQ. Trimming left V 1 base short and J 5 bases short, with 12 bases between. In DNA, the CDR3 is TGTGCCAGCAGCTTAGAGGTAGGGGACCATCAGCCCCAGCATTTT. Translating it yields CASSLEVGDHQPQHF. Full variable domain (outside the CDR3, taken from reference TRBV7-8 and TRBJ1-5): GAGVSQSPRYKVAKRGQDVALRCDPISGHVSLFWYQQALGQGPEFLTYFQNEAQLDKSGLPSDRFFAERPEGSVSTLKIQRTQQEDSAVYLCASSLEVGDHQPQHFGDGTRLSIL.

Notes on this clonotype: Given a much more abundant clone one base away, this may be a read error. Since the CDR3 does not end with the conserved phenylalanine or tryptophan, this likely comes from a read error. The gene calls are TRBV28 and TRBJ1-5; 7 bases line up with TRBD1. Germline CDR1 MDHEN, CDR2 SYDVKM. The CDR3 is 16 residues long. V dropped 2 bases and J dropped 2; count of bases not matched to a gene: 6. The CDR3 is CASSLIGGAGNQPQHL. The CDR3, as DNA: TGTGCCAGCAGTTTAATAGGGGGCGCCGGCAATCAGCCCCAGCATCTT.

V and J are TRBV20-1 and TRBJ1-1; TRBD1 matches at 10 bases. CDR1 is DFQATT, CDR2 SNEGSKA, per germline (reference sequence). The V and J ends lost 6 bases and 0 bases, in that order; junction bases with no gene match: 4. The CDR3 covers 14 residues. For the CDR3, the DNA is TGCAGTGCCCGACAGGGGGCCCTGAACACTGAAGCTTTCTTT. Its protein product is CSARQGALNTEAFF.

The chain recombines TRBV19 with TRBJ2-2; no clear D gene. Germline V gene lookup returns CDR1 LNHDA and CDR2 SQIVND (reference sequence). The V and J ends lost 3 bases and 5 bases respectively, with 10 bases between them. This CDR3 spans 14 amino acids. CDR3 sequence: CASSMGSGTGELFF. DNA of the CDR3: TGTGCCAGTAGTATGGGCTCAGGTACCGGGGAGCTGTTTTTT.

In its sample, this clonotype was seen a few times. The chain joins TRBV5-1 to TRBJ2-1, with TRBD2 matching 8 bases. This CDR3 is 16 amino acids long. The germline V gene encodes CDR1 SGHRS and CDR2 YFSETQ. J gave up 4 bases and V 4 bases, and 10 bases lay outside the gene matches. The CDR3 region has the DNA TGCGCCAGCAGCCCCCTAACTAGCGGAGTTTACAATGAGCAGTTCTTC. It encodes CASSPLTSGVYNEQFF.

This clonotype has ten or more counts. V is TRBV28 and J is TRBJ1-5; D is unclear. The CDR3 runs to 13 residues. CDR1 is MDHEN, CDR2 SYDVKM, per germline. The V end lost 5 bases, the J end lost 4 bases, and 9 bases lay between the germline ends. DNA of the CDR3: TGTGCCAGCAGTGGGGTCCATAATCAGCCCCAGCATTTT. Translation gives CASSGVHNQPQHF.